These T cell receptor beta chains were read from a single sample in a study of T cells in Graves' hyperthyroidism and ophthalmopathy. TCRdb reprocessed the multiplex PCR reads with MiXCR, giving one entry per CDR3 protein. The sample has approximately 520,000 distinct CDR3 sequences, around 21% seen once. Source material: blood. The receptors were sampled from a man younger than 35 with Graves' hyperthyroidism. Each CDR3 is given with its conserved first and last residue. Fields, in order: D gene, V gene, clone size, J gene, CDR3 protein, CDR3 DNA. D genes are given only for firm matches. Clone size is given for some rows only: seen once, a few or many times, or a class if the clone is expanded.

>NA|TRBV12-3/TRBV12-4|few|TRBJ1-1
CASATPPTEAFF
TGTGCCAGCGCTACTCCCCCCACTGAAGCTTTCTTT
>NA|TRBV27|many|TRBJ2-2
CASSSHSGELFF
TGTGCCAGCAGTTCCCACTCCGGGGAGCTGTTTTTT
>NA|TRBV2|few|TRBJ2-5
CASSPQGRGFGETQYF
TGTGCCAGCAGCCCCCAGGGAAGGGGCTTCGGGGAGACCCAGTACTTC
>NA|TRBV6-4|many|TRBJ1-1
CASSVKLDTEAFF
TGTGCCAGCAGTGTTAAGTTAGACACTGAAGCTTTCTTT
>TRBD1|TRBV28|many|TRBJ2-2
CASSTQGALIAGELFF
TGTGCCAGCAGTACTCAGGGGGCGCTAATCGCCGGGGAGCTGTTTTTT
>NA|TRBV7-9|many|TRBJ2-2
CASSLPGREDTGELFF
TGTGCCAGCAGCTTACCAGGCAGGGAGGACACCGGGGAGCTGTTTTTT
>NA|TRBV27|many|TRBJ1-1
CASSQGLGNTEAFF
TGTGCCAGCAGTCAGGGGTTAGGGAACACTGAAGCTTTCTTT
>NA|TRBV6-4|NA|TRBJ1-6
CASSDSGSPLHF
TGTGCCAGCAGTGACTCGGGTTCACCCCTCCACTTT
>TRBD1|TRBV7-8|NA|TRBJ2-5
CASSLAGQGRQETQYF
TGTGCCAGCAGCTTAGCGGGACAGGGGCGTCAAGAGACCCAGTACTTC
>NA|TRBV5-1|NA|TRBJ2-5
CASSPTPQETQYF
TGCGCCAGCAGCCCGACCCCCCAAGAGACCCAGTACTTC
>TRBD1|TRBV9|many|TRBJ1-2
CASTGGGENYGYTF
TGTGCCAGTACCGGAGGGGGCGAGAACTATGGCTACACCTTC
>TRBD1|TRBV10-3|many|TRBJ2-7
CAISGRDRGRGEQYF
TGTGCCATCAGTGGCCGGGACAGGGGGCGTGGCGAGCAGTACTTC
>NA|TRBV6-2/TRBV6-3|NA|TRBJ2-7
CASASRALYEQYF
TGTGCCAGCGCCAGCAGGGCCCTCTACGAGCAGTACTTC
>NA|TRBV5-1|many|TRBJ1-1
CASSPSTVNTEAFF
TGCGCCAGCAGCCCTTCGACAGTGAACACTGAAGCTTTCTTT
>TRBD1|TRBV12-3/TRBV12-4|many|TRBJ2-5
CASSLTGLYETQYF
TGTGCCAGCAGCCTGACAGGGTTGTATGAGACCCAGTACTTC
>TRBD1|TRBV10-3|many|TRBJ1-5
CATRQGEQPQHF
TGTGCCACGAGACAGGGAGAACAGCCCCAGCATTTT
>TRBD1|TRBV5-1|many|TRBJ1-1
CASSRTGVVNTEAFF
TGCGCCAGCAGCCGCACAGGGGTGGTGAACACTGAAGCTTTCTTT
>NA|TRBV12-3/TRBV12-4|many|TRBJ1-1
CASSLGGYRDLEAFF
TGTGCCAGCAGTTTAGGGGGTTACAGGGACTTAGAAGCTTTCTTT
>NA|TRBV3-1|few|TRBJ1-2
CASSQSSYGYTF
TGTGCCAGCAGCCAATCGAGTTATGGCTACACCTTC
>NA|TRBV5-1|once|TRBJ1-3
CASSFSPSGNTIYF
TGCGCCAGCAGCTTCTCACCATCTGGAAACACCATATATTTT
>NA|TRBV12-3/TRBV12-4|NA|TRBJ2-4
CASSPSRVAKNIQYF
TGTGCCAGCAGCCCCAGCAGGGTAGCCAAAAACATTCAGTACTTC